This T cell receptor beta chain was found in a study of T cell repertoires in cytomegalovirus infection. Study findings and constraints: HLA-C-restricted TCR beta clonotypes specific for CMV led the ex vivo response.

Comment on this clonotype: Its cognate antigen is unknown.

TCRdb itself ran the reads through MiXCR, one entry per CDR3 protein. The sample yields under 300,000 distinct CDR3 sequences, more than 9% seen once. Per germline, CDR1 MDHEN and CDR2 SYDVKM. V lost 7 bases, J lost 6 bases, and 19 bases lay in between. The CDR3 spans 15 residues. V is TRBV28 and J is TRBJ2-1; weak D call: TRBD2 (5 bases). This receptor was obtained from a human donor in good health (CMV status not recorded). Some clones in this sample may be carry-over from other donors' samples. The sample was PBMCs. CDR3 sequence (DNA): TGTGCCAGCACCCTAGGATCCGGTACTAGCAATGAGCAGTTCTTC. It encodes CASTLGSGTSNEQFF.